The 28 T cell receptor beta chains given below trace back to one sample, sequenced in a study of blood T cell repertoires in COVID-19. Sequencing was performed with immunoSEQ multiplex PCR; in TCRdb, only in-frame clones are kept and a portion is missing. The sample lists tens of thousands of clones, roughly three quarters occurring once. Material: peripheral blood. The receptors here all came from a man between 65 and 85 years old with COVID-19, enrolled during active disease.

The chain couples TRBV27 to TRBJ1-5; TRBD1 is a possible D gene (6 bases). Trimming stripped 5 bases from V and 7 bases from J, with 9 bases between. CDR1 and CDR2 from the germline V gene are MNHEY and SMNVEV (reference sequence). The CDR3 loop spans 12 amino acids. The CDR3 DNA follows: TGTGCCAGCAGTGGGGGCGGACAGCCCCAGCATTTT. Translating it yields CASSGGGQPQHF.

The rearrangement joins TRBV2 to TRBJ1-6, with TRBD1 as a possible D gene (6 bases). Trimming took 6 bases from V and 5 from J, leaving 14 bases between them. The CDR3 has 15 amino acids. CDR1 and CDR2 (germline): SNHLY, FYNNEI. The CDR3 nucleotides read TGTGCCAGCAGGCGACAGGAAACGGATAATTCACCCCTCCACTTT. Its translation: CASRRQETDNSPLHF.

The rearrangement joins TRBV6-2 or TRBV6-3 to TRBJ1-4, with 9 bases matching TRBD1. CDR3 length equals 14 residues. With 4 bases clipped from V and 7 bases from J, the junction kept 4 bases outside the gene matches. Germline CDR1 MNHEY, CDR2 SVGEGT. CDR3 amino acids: CASSSWDRAEKLFF. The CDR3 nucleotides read TGTGCCAGCAGTTCGTGGGACAGGGCTGAAAAACTGTTTTTT.

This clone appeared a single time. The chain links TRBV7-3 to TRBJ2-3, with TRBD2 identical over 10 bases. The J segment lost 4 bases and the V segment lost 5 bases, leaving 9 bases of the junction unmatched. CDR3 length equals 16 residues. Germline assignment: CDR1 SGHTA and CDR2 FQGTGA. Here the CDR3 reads CASSPQAGGPADTQYF. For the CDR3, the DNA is TGTGCCAGCAGCCCCCAAGCGGGAGGGCCAGCAGATACGCAGTATTTT.

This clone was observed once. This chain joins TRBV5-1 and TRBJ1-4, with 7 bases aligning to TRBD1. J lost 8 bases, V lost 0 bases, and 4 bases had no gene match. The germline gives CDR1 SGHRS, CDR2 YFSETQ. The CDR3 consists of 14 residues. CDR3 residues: CASSLGQGSEKLFF. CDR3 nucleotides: TGCGCCAGCAGCTTGGGACAGGGAAGCGAAAAACTGTTTTTT.

CDR3 sequence (DNA): TGTGCCAGCAGCCACGACACGACAAGCTCCTATAATTCACCCCTCCACTTT. It encodes CASSHDTTSSYNSPLHF. The chain recombines TRBV7-3 with TRBJ1-6; D unresolved. The CDR3 consists of 17 residues. Trimming cost V 5 bases and J 0 bases, with 14 bases left between them. Germline V gene data show CDR1 as SGHTA and CDR2 as FQGTGA. Combining the CDR3 with reference TRBV7-3 and TRBJ1-6 gives the whole variable domain GAGVSQTPSNKVTEKGKYVELRCDPISGHTALYWYRQSLGQGPEFLIYFQGTGAADDSGLPNDRFFAVRPEGSVSTLKIQRTERGDSAVYLCASSHDTTSSYNSPLHFGNGTRLTVT.

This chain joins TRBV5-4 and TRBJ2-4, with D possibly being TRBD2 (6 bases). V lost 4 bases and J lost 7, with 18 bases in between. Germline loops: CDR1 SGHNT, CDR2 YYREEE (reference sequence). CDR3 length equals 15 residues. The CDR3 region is CASSEPRDGSNIQYF. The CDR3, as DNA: TGTGCCAGCAGCGAGCCCCGGGACGGGAGCAACATTCAGTACTTC.

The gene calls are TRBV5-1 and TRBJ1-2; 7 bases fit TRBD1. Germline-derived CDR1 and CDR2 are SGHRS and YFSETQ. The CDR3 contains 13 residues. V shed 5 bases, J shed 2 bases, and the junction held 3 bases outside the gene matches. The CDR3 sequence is CASSRDRNYGYTF. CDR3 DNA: TGCGCCAGCAGTCGGGACAGAAACTATGGCTACACCTTC.

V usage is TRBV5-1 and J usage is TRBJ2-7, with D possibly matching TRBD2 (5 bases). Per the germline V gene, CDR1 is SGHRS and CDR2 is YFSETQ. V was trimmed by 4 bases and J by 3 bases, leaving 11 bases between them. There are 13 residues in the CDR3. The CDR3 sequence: CASSRIEGYEQYF. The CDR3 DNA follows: TGCGCCAGCAGCCGTATAGAGGGCTACGAGCAGTACTTC. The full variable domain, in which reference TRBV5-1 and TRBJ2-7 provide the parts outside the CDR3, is KAGVTQTPRYLIKTRGQQVTLSCSPISGHRSVSWYQQTPGQGLQFLFEYFSETQRNKGNFPGRFSGRQFSNSRSEMNVSTLELGDSALYLCASSRIEGYEQYFGPGTRLTVT.

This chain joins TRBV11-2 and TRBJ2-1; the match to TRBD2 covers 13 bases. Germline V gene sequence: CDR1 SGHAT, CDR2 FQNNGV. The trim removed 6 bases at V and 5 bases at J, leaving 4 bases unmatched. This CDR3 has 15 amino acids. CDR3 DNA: TGTGCCAGCAGGGGGACTAGCGGGGATCACAATGAGCAGTTCTTC. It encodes CASRGTSGDHNEQFF.

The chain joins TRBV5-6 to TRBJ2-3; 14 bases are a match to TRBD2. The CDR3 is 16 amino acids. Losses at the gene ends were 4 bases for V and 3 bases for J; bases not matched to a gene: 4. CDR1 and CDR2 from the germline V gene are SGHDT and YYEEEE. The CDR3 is CASSGTSGSLTDTQYF. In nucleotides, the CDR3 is TGTGCCAGCAGCGGGACTAGCGGGAGTCTGACAGATACGCAGTATTTT.

CDR3 in DNA: TGTGCCAGTAGTATCCCCACTCCTATTATAAGGGACAGGCAAAGCCTTACCTATGGCTACACCTTC. It yields the protein CASSIPTPIIRDRQSLTYGYTF. The V and J genes are TRBV19 and TRBJ1-2; 8 positions match TRBD1. Germline CDR1 LNHDA, CDR2 SQIVND (reference sequence). The CDR3 is 22 residues long. With 3 bases clipped from V and 4 bases from J, the junction kept 28 bases outside the gene matches.

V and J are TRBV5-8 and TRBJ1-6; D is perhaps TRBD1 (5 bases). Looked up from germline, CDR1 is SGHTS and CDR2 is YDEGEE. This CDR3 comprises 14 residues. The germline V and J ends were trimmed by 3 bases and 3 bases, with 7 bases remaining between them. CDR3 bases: TGTGCCAGCAGCTCAGGGTTCTATAATTCACCCCTCCACTTT. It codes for CASSSGFYNSPLHF. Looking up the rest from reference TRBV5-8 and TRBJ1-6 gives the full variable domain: EAGVTQSPTHLIKTRGQQATLRCSPISGHTSVYWYQQALGLGLQFLLWYDEGEERNRGNFPPRFSGRQFPNYSSELNVNALELEDSALYLCASSSGFYNSPLHFGNGTRLTVT.

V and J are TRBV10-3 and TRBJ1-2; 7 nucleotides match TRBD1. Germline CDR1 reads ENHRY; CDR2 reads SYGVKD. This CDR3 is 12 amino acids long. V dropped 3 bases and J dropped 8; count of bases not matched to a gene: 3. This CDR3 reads CAISDNRGGYTF. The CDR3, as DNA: TGTGCCATCAGTGATAACAGGGGCGGCTACACCTTC.

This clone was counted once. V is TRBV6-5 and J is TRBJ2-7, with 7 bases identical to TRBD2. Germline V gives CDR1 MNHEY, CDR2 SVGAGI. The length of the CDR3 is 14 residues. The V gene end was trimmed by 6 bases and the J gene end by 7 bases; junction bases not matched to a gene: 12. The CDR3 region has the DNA TGTGCCAGCAGCTCACCGGGACTATGGGTGGAGCAGTACTTC. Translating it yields CASSSPGLWVEQYF.

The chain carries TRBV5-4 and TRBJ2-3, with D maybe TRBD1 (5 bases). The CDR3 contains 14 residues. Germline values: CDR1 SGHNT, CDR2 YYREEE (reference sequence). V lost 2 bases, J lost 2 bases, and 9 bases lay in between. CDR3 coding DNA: TGTGCCAGCAGCTTTAGACAGAACACAGATACGCAGTATTTT. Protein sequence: CASSFRQNTDTQYF.

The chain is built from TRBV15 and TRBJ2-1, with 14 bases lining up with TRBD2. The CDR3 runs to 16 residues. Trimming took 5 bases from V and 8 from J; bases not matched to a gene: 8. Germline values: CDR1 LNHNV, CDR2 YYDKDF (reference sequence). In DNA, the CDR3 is TGTGCCACCAGCCGGGGGACTAGCGGGAGTCTACATGAGCAGTTCTTC. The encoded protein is CATSRGTSGSLHEQFF.

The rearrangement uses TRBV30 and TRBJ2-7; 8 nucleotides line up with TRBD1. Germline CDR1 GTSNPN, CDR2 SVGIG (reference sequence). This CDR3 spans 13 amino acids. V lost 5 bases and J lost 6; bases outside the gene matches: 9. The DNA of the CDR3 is TGTGCCTGGTCAGGGGGCGCCGGTCGCGAGCAGTACTTC. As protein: CAWSGGAGREQYF.

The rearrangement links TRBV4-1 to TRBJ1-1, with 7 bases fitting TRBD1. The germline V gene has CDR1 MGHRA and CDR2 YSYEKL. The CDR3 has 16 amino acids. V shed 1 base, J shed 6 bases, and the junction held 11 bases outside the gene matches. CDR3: CASSQVLTGVGAEAFF. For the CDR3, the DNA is TGCGCCAGCAGCCAAGTCCTCACAGGGGTGGGAGCTGAAGCTTTCTTT.

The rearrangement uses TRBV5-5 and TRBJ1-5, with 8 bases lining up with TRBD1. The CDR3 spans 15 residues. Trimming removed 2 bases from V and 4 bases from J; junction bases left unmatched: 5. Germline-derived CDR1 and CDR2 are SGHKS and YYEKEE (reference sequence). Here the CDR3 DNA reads TGTGCCAGCAGCTTCTCTCAGGGGGCTAATCAGCCCCAGCATTTT. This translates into CASSFSQGANQPQHF.

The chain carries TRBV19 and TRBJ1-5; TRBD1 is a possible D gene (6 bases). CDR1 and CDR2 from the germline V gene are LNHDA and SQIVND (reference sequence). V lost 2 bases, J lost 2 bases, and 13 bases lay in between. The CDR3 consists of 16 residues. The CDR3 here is CASSITGSDGNQPQHF. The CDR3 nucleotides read TGTGCCAGTAGTATAACAGGGAGCGACGGCAATCAGCCCCAGCATTTT.

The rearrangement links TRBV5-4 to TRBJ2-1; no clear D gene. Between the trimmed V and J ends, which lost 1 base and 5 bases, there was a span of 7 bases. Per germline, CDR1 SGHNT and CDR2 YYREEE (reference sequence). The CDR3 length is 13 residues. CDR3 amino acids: CASSLRLDNEQFF. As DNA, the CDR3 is TGTGCCAGCAGCTTGCGTCTCGACAATGAGCAGTTCTTC. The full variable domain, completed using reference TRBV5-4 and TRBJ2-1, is ETGVTQSPTHLIKTRGQQVTLRCSSQSGHNTVSWYQQALGQGPQFIFQYYREEENGRGNFPPRFSGLQFPNYSSELNVNALELDDSALYLCASSLRLDNEQFFGPGTRLTVL.

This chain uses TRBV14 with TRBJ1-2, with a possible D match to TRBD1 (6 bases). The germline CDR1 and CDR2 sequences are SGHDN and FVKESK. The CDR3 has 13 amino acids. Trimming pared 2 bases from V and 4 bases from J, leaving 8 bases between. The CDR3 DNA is TGTGCCAGCAGCCAATCACAGGGCTATGGCTACACCTTC. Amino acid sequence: CASSQSQGYGYTF.

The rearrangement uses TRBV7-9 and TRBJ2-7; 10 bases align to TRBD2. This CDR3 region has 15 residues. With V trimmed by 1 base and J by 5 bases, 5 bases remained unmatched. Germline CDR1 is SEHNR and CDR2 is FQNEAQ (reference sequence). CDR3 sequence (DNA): TGTGCCAGCAGCTTAGGGTCTAGCGGGAGCCACGAGCAGTACTTC. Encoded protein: CASSLGSSGSHEQYF.

In DNA form, the CDR3 reads TGTGCCAGCTCTCCTAGCGGGGCGCTGGAGACCCAGTACTTC. Protein: CASSPSGALETQYF. The rearrangement uses TRBV18 and TRBJ2-5, with TRBD2 matching over 9 bases. CDR1 is KGHSH, CDR2 LQKENI, per germline. The CDR3 is 14 residues long. With V trimmed by 6 bases and J by 5 bases, 7 bases remained unmatched.

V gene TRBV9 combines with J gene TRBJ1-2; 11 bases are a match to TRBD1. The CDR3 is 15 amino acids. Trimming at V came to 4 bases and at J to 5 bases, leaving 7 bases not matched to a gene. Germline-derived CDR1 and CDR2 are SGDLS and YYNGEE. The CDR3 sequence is CASSYRDRGDYGYTF. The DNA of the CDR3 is TGTGCCAGCAGCTACCGGGACAGGGGGGATTATGGCTACACCTTC.

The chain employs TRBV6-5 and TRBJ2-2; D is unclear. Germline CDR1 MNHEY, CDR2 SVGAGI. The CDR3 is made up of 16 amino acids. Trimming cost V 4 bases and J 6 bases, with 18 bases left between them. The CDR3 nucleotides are TGTGCCAGCAGTTTAGAGGCAGTAGCAAGAGCCGGGGAGCTGTTTTTT. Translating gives CASSLEAVARAGELFF.

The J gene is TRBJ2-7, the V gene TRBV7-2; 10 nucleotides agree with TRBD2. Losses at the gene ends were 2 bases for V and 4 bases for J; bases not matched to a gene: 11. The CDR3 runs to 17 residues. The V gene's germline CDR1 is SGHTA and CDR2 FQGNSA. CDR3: CASSLPWASGSRYEQYF. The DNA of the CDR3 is TGTGCCAGCAGCTTACCCTGGGCTAGCGGGAGTAGGTACGAGCAGTACTTC.